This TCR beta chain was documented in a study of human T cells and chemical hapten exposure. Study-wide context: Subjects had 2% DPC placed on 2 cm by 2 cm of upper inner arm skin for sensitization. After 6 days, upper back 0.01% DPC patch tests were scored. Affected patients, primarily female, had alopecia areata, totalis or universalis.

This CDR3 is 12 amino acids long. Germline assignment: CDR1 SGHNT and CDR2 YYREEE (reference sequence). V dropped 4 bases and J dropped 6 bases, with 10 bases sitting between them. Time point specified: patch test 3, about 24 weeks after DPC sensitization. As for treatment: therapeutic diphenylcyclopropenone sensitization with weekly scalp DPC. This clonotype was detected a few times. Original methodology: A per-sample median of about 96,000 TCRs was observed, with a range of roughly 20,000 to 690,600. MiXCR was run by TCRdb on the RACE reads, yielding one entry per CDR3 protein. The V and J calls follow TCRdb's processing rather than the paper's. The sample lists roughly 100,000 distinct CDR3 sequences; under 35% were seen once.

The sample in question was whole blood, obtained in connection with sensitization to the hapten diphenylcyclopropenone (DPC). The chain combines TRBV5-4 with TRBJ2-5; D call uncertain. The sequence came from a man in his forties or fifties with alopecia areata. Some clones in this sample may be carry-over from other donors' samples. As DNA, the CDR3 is TGTGCCAGCAGCCCGACTGGCAAGACCCAGTACTTC. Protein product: CASSPTGKTQYF.